This TCR beta chain was observed in a study of cytomegalovirus exposure and HLA in healthy donors. Study-wide background: Prior work identified some 120 million unique TCR beta sequences in around 170 million T cells. The study's findings and limits: Later, an analysis showed that TCR beta chains associated with HLA were more clonally expanded than others that were equally common. When the data were analyzed later, several of the most significant clusters appeared to be linked to common viral pathogens. Reported findings show TCR beta sequences accurately forecast HLA-A and HLA-B alleles in most subjects.

Germline V gives CDR1 MNHNS, CDR2 SASEGT. V lost 4 bases and J lost 0; bases outside the gene matches: 4. CDR3 length equals 17 residues. The PCR employed 60 Vbeta primers together with 13 Jbeta primers. Generated by immunoSEQ multiplex PCR, the TCRdb table keeps only in-frame clones and is missing some. This sample has 150,000 or so clones, with 77% found just once. On this clone itself: What it recognizes is unknown.

V and J are TRBV6-1 and TRBJ2-1; the match to TRBD2 covers 12 bases. Sequenced sample: PBMCs. This clonotype was sampled from a man in his forties or fifties in good health and CMV-seropositive. CDR3: CASSVLAGGSSYNEQFF. In nucleotides, the CDR3 is TGTGCCAGCAGTGTACTAGCGGGGGGAAGCTCCTACAATGAGCAGTTCTTC.